Listed below are T cell receptor beta chains from one sample, sequenced in a study of beta chain features in type 1 diabetes. TCRdb keeps only in-frame clones here, not all; method: immunoSEQ multiplex PCR. The sample comprises roughly 350,000 clones, approximately 11% of which are singletons, and about 0.014% rests with the top ten. The sequenced sample was naive CD4+ T cells from blood. The receptors originated from a woman in her twenties or thirties in good health. The CDR3 runs from the conserved cysteine through the conserved F or W. A D gene is named only where the DNA matches it firmly. Some rows have no size entry. The others give once, few or many, or a class for an expanded clone.

v_gene: TRBV5-4; d_gene: TRBD2; j_gene: TRBJ2-5; abundance: .; CDR3aa: CASSLTSEETQYF; CDR3nt: TGTGCCAGCAGCTTGACTAGCGAGGAGACCCAGTACTTC
v_gene: TRBV29-1; d_gene: TRBD1; j_gene: TRBJ2-5; abundance: .; CDR3aa: CSVGGTGGETQYF; CDR3nt: TGCAGCGTTGGAGGGACAGGGGGCGAGACCCAGTACTTC
v_gene: TRBV30; d_gene: .; j_gene: TRBJ2-1; abundance: .; CDR3aa: CAWSILGQYYNEQFF; CDR3nt: TGTGCCTGGAGTATACTCGGACAGTACTACAATGAGCAGTTCTTC
v_gene: TRBV11-3; d_gene: TRBD2; j_gene: TRBJ2-2; abundance: .; CDR3aa: CASSLYSGGTTGELFF; CDR3nt: TGTGCCAGCAGCTTATATTCGGGGGGGACCACCGGGGAGCTGTTTTTT
v_gene: TRBV9; d_gene: .; j_gene: TRBJ2-3; abundance: few; CDR3aa: CASSGRADLDTDTQYF; CDR3nt: TGTGCCAGCAGCGGACGAGCGGACTTGGACACAGATACGCAGTATTTT
v_gene: TRBV7-2; d_gene: TRBD1; j_gene: TRBJ2-4; abundance: .; CDR3aa: CASSLVQGVENIQYF; CDR3nt: TGTGCCAGCAGCTTAGTGCAGGGGGTGGAAAACATTCAGTACTTC
v_gene: TRBV2; d_gene: TRBD2; j_gene: TRBJ2-7; abundance: .; CDR3aa: CASQSGSGFYEQYF; CDR3nt: TGTGCCAGCCAGAGCGGGAGCGGTTTTTACGAGCAGTACTTC
v_gene: TRBV4-3; d_gene: TRBD2; j_gene: TRBJ2-1; abundance: few; CDR3aa: CASSQVGSSGYNEQFF; CDR3nt: TGCGCCAGCAGCCAAGTAGGATCTAGCGGTTACAATGAGCAGTTCTTC
v_gene: TRBV5-1; d_gene: .; j_gene: TRBJ2-1; abundance: .; CDR3aa: CASSLEQGSNEQFF; CDR3nt: TGCGCCAGCAGCTTGGAACAGGGCTCCAATGAGCAGTTCTTC
v_gene: TRBV25-1; d_gene: TRBD2; j_gene: TRBJ2-7; abundance: .; CDR3aa: CASSEFLVTSGSSEQYF; CDR3nt: TGTGCCAGCAGTGAATTTTTGGTTACTAGCGGGAGTAGTGAGCAGTACTTC
v_gene: TRBV28; d_gene: TRBD1; j_gene: TRBJ2-7; abundance: few; CDR3aa: CASGLLGGTAPYEQYF; CDR3nt: TGTGCCAGCGGACTCCTCGGTGGGACAGCTCCCTACGAGCAGTACTTC
v_gene: TRBV14; d_gene: .; j_gene: TRBJ2-1; abundance: few; CDR3aa: CASSQDRTAEQFF; CDR3nt: TGTGCCAGCAGCCAAGATAGGACAGCCGAGCAGTTCTTC
v_gene: TRBV9; d_gene: .; j_gene: TRBJ2-7; abundance: .; CDR3aa: CASSVGLELEQYF; CDR3nt: TGTGCCAGCAGCGTGGGACTCGAGTTGGAGCAGTACTTC
v_gene: TRBV25-1; d_gene: .; j_gene: TRBJ1-4; abundance: .; CDR3aa: CASSESGATNEKLFF; CDR3nt: TGTGCCAGCAGTGAGTCAGGGGCAACTAATGAAAAACTGTTTTTT
v_gene: TRBV21-1; d_gene: .; j_gene: TRBJ2-5; abundance: few; CDR3aa: CASSKIVGGQETQYF; CDR3nt: TGTGCCAGCAGCAAAATCGTGGGGGGCCAAGAGACCCAGTACTTC
v_gene: TRBV5-4; d_gene: TRBD2; j_gene: TRBJ2-7; abundance: .; CDR3aa: CASSFLAGATYEQYF; CDR3nt: TGTGCCAGCAGCTTCCTAGCGGGAGCCACCTACGAGCAGTACTTC
v_gene: TRBV28; d_gene: .; j_gene: TRBJ2-7; abundance: few; CDR3aa: CASSLFLGEQYF; CDR3nt: TGTGCCAGCAGTTTATTCCTCGGGGAGCAGTACTTC
v_gene: TRBV30; d_gene: TRBD1; j_gene: TRBJ1-1; abundance: few; CDR3aa: CAWSSGQGRLAEAFF; CDR3nt: TGTGCCTGGAGTTCCGGACAGGGGAGGCTCGCTGAAGCTTTCTTT
v_gene: TRBV6-5; d_gene: TRBD1; j_gene: TRBJ2-5; abundance: few; CDR3aa: CASSSLTGHETQYF; CDR3nt: TGTGCCAGCAGCAGCTTGACAGGGCATGAGACCCAGTACTTC
v_gene: TRBV11-2; d_gene: TRBD2; j_gene: TRBJ2-1; abundance: few; CDR3aa: CASSLDRRSGTTYNEQFF; CDR3nt: TGTGCCAGCAGCTTAGACAGGAGGAGCGGGACGACCTACAATGAGCAGTTCTTC
v_gene: TRBV4-3; d_gene: .; j_gene: TRBJ2-1; abundance: .; CDR3aa: CASSQDPPYLESSYNEQFF; CDR3nt: TGCGCCAGCAGCCAAGATCCCCCCTACCTGGAGAGCTCCTACAATGAGCAGTTCTTC
v_gene: TRBV28; d_gene: .; j_gene: TRBJ1-2; abundance: .; CDR3aa: CASGRGGFYGYTF; CDR3nt: TGTGCCAGCGGGAGGGGAGGGTTCTATGGCTACACCTTC
v_gene: TRBV7-9; d_gene: .; j_gene: TRBJ1-2; abundance: few; CDR3aa: CASSLTVANYGYTF; CDR3nt: TGTGCCAGCAGCTTGACAGTAGCTAACTATGGCTACACCTTC
v_gene: TRBV19; d_gene: .; j_gene: TRBJ1-2; abundance: .; CDR3aa: CASSMLQGDGYTF; CDR3nt: TGTGCCAGTAGTATGCTACAGGGCGATGGCTACACCTTC
v_gene: TRBV5-1; d_gene: TRBD2; j_gene: TRBJ2-1; abundance: .; CDR3aa: CASSSGLAGGFYNEQFF; CDR3nt: TGCGCCAGCAGCTCGGGACTAGCGGGAGGGTTCTACAATGAGCAGTTCTTC
v_gene: TRBV9; d_gene: .; j_gene: TRBJ2-6; abundance: .; CDR3aa: CASSVVGSGANVLTF; CDR3nt: TGTGCCAGCAGCGTAGTCGGTTCTGGGGCCAACGTCCTGACTTTC
v_gene: TRBV19; d_gene: TRBD2; j_gene: TRBJ2-1; abundance: .; CDR3aa: CASSDPTSGSSYNEQFF; CDR3nt: TGTGCCAGTAGTGATCCCACTAGCGGGAGCTCCTACAATGAGCAGTTCTTC
v_gene: TRBV6-1; d_gene: TRBD2; j_gene: TRBJ2-7; abundance: .; CDR3aa: CASSAGTSGNYEQYF; CDR3nt: TGTGCCAGCAGTGCCGGGACTAGCGGGAACTACGAGCAGTACTTC
v_gene: TRBV9; d_gene: TRBD1; j_gene: TRBJ1-4; abundance: .; CDR3aa: CASSGGTGGLFF; CDR3nt: TGTGCCAGCAGCGGCGGGACAGGGGGCCTGTTTTTT
v_gene: TRBV18; d_gene: .; j_gene: TRBJ2-2; abundance: .; CDR3aa: CASSTDSLDTGELFF; CDR3nt: TGTGCCAGCTCGACGGACAGTTTGGACACCGGGGAGCTGTTTTTT
v_gene: TRBV6-1; d_gene: .; j_gene: TRBJ1-1; abundance: .; CDR3aa: CASSIRNSEAFF; CDR3nt: TGTGCCAGCAGTATTCGGAACAGTGAAGCTTTCTTT
v_gene: TRBV19; d_gene: TRBD2; j_gene: TRBJ2-1; abundance: .; CDR3aa: CASSIILAGSYNEQFF; CDR3nt: TGTGCCAGTAGTATTATCCTAGCGGGCTCCTACAATGAGCAGTTCTTC
v_gene: TRBV28; d_gene: .; j_gene: TRBJ2-5; abundance: few; CDR3aa: CASSYPGQETQYF; CDR3nt: TGTGCCAGCAGTTACCCGGGACAAGAGACCCAGTACTTC
v_gene: TRBV7-2; d_gene: .; j_gene: TRBJ2-1; abundance: many; CDR3aa: CASSLAANEQFF; CDR3nt: TGTGCCAGCAGCTTAGCAGCCAATGAGCAGTTCTTC
v_gene: TRBV5-1; d_gene: .; j_gene: TRBJ2-2; abundance: .; CDR3aa: CASSAGTRNTGELFF; CDR3nt: TGCGCCAGCAGCGCCGGGACAAGGAACACCGGGGAGCTGTTTTTT
v_gene: TRBV15; d_gene: TRBD1; j_gene: TRBJ1-5; abundance: few; CDR3aa: CATNQDREIQPQHF; CDR3nt: TGTGCCACCAACCAGGACAGGGAGATTCAGCCCCAGCATTTT
v_gene: TRBV29-1; d_gene: TRBD2; j_gene: TRBJ2-1; abundance: few; CDR3aa: CSVAVREDAEQFF; CDR3nt: TGCAGCGTTGCGGTTCGGGAGGATGCTGAGCAGTTCTTC
v_gene: TRBV5-1; d_gene: .; j_gene: TRBJ2-1; abundance: few; CDR3aa: CASSYGLEQFF; CDR3nt: TGCGCCAGCAGCTACGGACTTGAGCAGTTCTTC
v_gene: TRBV9; d_gene: TRBD2; j_gene: TRBJ2-1; abundance: few; CDR3aa: CASSASRAGGRYNEQFF; CDR3nt: TGTGCCAGCAGCGCATCTCGGGCGGGAGGGCGCTACAATGAGCAGTTCTTC
v_gene: TRBV2; d_gene: TRBD2; j_gene: TRBJ2-1; abundance: .; CDR3aa: CASSVLALYNEQFF; CDR3nt: TGTGCCAGCAGTGTACTAGCGCTATACAATGAGCAGTTCTTC
v_gene: TRBV5-8; d_gene: .; j_gene: TRBJ1-2; abundance: .; CDR3aa: CASSLGVEMTANYGYTF; CDR3nt: TGTGCCAGCAGCTTGGGGGTTGAAATGACAGCCAACTATGGCTACACCTTC
v_gene: TRBV18; d_gene: TRBD2; j_gene: TRBJ2-1; abundance: .; CDR3aa: CASSSGTSGQSYNEQFF; CDR3nt: TGTGCCAGCTCATCCGGGACTAGCGGTCAGTCCTACAATGAGCAGTTCTTC
v_gene: TRBV27; d_gene: TRBD2; j_gene: TRBJ2-7; abundance: .; CDR3aa: CASSQRGIAGELEQYF; CDR3nt: TGTGCCAGCAGTCAGAGGGGTATAGCGGGAGAGCTCGAGCAGTACTTC
v_gene: TRBV7-3; d_gene: TRBD1; j_gene: TRBJ2-5; abundance: .; CDR3aa: CASSRRTGDETQYF; CDR3nt: TGTGCCAGCAGCCGAAGGACAGGGGACGAGACCCAGTACTTC
v_gene: TRBV4-2; d_gene: .; j_gene: TRBJ2-1; abundance: .; CDR3aa: CASSQQRYNEQFF; CDR3nt: TGTGCCAGCAGCCAACAGCGATATAATGAGCAGTTCTTC
v_gene: TRBV7-2; d_gene: TRBD2; j_gene: TRBJ2-1; abundance: .; CDR3aa: CASSLETSGNYNEQFF; CDR3nt: TGTGCCAGCAGCTTAGAGACTAGCGGTAATTACAATGAGCAGTTCTTC
v_gene: TRBV7-2; d_gene: .; j_gene: TRBJ2-1; abundance: few; CDR3aa: CASRYDLASAEFF; CDR3nt: TGTGCCAGCCGCTACGATCTAGCCTCTGCAGAGTTCTTC
v_gene: TRBV25-1; d_gene: TRBD2; j_gene: TRBJ2-5; abundance: .; CDR3aa: CASSEYGGGQETQYF; CDR3nt: TGTGCCAGCAGTGAATATGGCGGGGGCCAAGAGACCCAGTACTTC
v_gene: TRBV28; d_gene: TRBD2; j_gene: TRBJ2-3; abundance: few; CDR3aa: CASSFPSGRAPRTDTQYF; CDR3nt: TGTGCCAGCAGTTTCCCTAGCGGGAGAGCCCCCCGCACAGATACGCAGTATTTT
v_gene: TRBV6-1; d_gene: TRBD1; j_gene: TRBJ1-4; abundance: few; CDR3aa: CASRNRGSHEKLFF; CDR3nt: TGTGCCAGCAGGAACAGGGGAAGCCATGAAAAACTGTTTTTT
v_gene: TRBV25-1; d_gene: .; j_gene: TRBJ2-3; abundance: few; CDR3aa: CASRGNGAVVGDTQYF; CDR3nt: TGTGCCAGCCGAGGTAATGGAGCGGTGGTGGGAGATACGCAGTATTTT
v_gene: TRBV5-1; d_gene: .; j_gene: TRBJ2-3; abundance: .; CDR3aa: CASQRDKRASTDTQYF; CDR3nt: TGCGCCAGCCAAAGGGATAAGCGGGCTAGCACAGATACGCAGTATTTT
v_gene: TRBV2; d_gene: TRBD2; j_gene: TRBJ2-7; abundance: few; CDR3aa: CASSELGGGYEQYF; CDR3nt: TGTGCCAGCAGTGAATTGGGGGGGGGCTACGAGCAGTACTTC
v_gene: TRBV19; d_gene: .; j_gene: TRBJ2-1; abundance: few; CDR3aa: CASISGRHNEQFF; CDR3nt: TGTGCCAGTATCAGCGGCAGGCACAATGAGCAGTTCTTC